The present T cell receptor beta chain was sequenced within a study of Graves' ophthalmopathy and Graves' hyperthyroidism. None of the included patients had other autoimmune diseases, uncontrolled infections, pregnancy or lactation, as these led to exclusion. Germline V lookup: CDR1 LNHDA, CDR2 SQIVND (reference sequence). Trimming stripped 5 bases from V and 0 bases from J, with 14 bases between. The CDR3 is 15 residues long. For repertoire sequencing, the TCR beta CDR3 regions were amplified from RNA transcripts. HTBI-primed RT-PCR formed the first round, and a multiplex PCR formed the second. TCRdb reprocessed the multiplex PCR reads via MiXCR and lists one record per CDR3 protein. The sample has about 390,000 distinct CDR3 sequences; 17% are singletons. This clonotype occurred a few times. Its antigen is unknown. Overall study findings and caveats: Ophthalmopathy progression was predicted with approximately 64% sensitivity and about 74% specificity. Separation of ophthalmopathy from stable hyperthyroidism was achieved by a 13-signature model, at approximately 88% sensitivity and approximately 81% specificity.

The sequencing sample was made of peripheral blood. The V and J genes are TRBV19 and TRBJ2-7; D remains unclear. This receptor was taken from an adult woman with stable Graves' hyperthyroidism. The CDR3 protein is CASSPSQIISYEQYF. The DNA for the CDR3 is TGTGCCAGTAGTCCCTCCCAGATCATCTCCTACGAGCAGTACTTC.